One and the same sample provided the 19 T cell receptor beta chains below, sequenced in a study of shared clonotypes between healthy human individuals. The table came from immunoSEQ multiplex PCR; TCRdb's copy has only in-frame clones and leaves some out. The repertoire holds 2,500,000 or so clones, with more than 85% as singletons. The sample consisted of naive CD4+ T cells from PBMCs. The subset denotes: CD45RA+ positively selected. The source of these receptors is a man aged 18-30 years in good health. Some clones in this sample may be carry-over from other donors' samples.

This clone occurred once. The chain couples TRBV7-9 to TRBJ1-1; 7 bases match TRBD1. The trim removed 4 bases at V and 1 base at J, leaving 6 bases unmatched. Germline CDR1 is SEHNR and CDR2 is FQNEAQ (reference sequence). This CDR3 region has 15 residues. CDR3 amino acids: CASSSRTGKNTEAFF. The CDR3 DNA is TGTGCCAGCAGCTCTAGGACAGGCAAGAACACTGAAGCTTTCTTT.

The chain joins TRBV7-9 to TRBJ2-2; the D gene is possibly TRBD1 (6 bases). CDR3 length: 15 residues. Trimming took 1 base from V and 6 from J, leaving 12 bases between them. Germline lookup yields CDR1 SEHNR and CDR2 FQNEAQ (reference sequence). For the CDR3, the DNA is TGTGCCAGCAGCTTAGTGATTGGGGGCGCCGGGGAGCTGTTTTTT. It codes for CASSLVIGGAGELFF.

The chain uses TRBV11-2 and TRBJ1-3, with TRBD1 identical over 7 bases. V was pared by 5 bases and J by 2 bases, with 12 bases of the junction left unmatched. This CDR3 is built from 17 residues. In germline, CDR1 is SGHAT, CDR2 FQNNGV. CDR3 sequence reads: CASSLRQGVLPGNTIYF. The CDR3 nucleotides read TGTGCCAGCAGCCTCCGACAGGGAGTCCTCCCTGGAAACACCATATATTTT.

The CDR3 sequence is CASSLGQPRGEQFF. The DNA of the CDR3 is TGCGCCAGCAGCTTGGGCCAGCCCCGGGGTGAGCAGTTCTTC. This chain connects TRBV5-1 to TRBJ2-1, with D maybe TRBD2 (5 bases). CDR3 length: 14 residues. Germline assignment: CDR1 SGHRS and CDR2 YFSETQ. Trimming cost V 0 bases and J 9 bases, with 13 bases left between them.

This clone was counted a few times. The CDR3: CASSESNINYGYTF. In DNA form, the CDR3 reads TGTGCCAGCTCAGAATCGAACATCAACTATGGCTACACCTTC. The V call is TRBV18, the J call TRBJ1-2; D is unresolved. Between the trimmed V and J ends, which lost 5 bases and 2 bases, there was a span of 12 bases. This CDR3 contains 14 residues. The germline CDR1 and CDR2 sequences are KGHSH and LQKENI. The variable domain in full, completed from reference TRBV18 and TRBJ1-2, reads NAGVMQNPRHLVRRRGQEARLRCSPMKGHSHVYWYRQLPEEGLKFMVYLQKENIIDESGMPKERFSAEFPKEGPSILRIQQVVRGDSAAYFCASSESNINYGYTFGSGTRLTVV.

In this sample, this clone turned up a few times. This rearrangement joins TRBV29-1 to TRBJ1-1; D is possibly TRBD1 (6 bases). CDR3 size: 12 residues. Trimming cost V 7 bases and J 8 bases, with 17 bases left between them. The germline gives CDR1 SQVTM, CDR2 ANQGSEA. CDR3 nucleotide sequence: TGCAGCGCTGGGGGTACAGGGAGGGAAGCTTTCTTT. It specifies CSAGGTGREAFF. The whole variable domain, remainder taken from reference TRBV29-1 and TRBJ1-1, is SAVISQKPSRDICQRGTSLTIQCQVDSQVTMMFWYRQQPGQSLTLIATANQGSEATYESGFVIDKFPISRPNLTFSTLTVSNMSPEDSSIYLCSAGGTGREAFFGQGTRLTVV.

CDR3 nucleotide sequence: TGTGCCAGCAGTCCACGGACAGGCTCCTACAATGAGCAGTTCTTC. Its protein product is CASSPRTGSYNEQFF. The chain has TRBV28 and TRBJ2-1; 7 positions agree with TRBD1. Germline CDR1 and CDR2: MDHEN and SYDVKM. The CDR3 loop spans 15 amino acids. V was pared by 5 bases and J by 0 bases, with 4 bases of the junction left unmatched.

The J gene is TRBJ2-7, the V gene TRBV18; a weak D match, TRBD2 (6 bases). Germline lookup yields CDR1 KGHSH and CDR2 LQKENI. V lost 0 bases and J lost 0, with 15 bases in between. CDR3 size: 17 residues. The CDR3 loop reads CASSPPVAGLSSYEQYF. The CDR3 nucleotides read TGTGCCAGCTCACCACCGGTTGCCGGACTATCCTCCTACGAGCAGTACTTC.

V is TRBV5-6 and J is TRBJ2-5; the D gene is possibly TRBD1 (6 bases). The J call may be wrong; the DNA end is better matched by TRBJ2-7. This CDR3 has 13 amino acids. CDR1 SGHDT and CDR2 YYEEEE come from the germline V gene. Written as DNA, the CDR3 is TGTGCCAGCAGCTTGAGGACAGTGACCGAGCAGTACTTC. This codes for CASSLRTVTEQYF.

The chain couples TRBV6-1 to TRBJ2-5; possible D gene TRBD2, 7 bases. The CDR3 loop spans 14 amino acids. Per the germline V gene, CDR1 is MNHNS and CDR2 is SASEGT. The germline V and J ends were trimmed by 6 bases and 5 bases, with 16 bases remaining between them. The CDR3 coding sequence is TGTGCCAGCAGACCTCGGGGGGCGGAGGAGACCCAGTACTTC. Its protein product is CASRPRGAEETQYF.

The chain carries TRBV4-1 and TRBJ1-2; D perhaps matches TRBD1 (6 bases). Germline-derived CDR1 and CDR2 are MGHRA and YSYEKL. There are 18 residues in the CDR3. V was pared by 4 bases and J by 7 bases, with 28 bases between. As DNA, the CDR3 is TGCGCCAGCAGCCGACCTGGAAGGGGATCCGGCCTAGGGGGTGGCTACACCTTC. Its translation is CASSRPGRGSGLGGGYTF.

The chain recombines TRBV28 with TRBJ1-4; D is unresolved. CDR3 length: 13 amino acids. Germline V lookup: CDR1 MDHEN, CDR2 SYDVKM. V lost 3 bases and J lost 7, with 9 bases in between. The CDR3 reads CASSLRQVEKLFF. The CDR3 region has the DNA TGTGCCAGCAGTTTGAGGCAAGTTGAAAAACTGTTTTTT.

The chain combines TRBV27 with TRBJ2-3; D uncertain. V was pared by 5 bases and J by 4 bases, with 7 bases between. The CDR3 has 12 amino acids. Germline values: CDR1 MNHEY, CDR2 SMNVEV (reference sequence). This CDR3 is CASSRRADTQYF. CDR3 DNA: TGTGCCAGCAGTCGAAGAGCAGATACGCAGTATTTT.

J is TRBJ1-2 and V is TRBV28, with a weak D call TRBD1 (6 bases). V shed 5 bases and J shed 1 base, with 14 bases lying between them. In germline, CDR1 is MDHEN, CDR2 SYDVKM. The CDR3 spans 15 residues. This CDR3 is CASSGGRGFNYGYTF. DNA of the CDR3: TGTGCCAGCAGTGGGGGCAGGGGTTTTAACTATGGCTACACCTTC.

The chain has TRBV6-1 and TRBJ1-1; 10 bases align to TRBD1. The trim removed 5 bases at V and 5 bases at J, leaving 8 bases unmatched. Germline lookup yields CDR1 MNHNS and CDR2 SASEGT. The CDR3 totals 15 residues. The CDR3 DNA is TGTGCCAGCAGTCTGGGACAGGGGAGAAGAACTGAAGCTTTCTTT. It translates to CASSLGQGRRTEAFF.

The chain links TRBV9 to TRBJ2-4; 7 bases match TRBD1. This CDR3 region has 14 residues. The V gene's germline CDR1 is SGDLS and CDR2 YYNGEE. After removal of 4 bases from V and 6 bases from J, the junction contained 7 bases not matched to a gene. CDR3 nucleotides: TGTGCCAGCAGCACCGGGACAGTCGCAAACATTCAGTACTTC. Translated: CASSTGTVANIQYF.

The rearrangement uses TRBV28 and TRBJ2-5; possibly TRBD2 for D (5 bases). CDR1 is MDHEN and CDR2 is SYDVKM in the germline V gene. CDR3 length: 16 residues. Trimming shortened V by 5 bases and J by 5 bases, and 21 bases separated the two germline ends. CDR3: CASSTRGAKMWETQYF. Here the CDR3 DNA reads TGTGCCAGCAGTACCCGGGGTGCCAAGATGTGGGAGACCCAGTACTTC.

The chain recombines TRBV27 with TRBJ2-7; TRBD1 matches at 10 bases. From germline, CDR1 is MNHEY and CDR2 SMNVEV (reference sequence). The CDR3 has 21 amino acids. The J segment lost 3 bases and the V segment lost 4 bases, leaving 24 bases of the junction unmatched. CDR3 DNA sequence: TGTGCCAGCAGTTCCGTCGGACAGGGGGGTTCCCCGATCGTTATTTTCTACGAGCAGTACTTC. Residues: CASSSVGQGGSPIVIFYEQYF.

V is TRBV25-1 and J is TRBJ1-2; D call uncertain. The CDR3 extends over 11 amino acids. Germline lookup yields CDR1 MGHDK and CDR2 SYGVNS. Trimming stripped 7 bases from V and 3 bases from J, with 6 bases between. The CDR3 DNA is TGTGCCAGCAAAGGATACTATGGCTACACCTTC. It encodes CASKGYYGYTF.